Here is one T cell receptor beta chain with its context. Its antigen remains unidentified. Repertoires were generated with immunoSEQ multiplex PCR, while TCRdb's copy carries only in-frame clones and drops some. The sample contains about 600,000 clones, less than 98% of which appear only once. The data originate from a study of shared clonotypes between healthy human individuals. General study findings and limits: Clonotype sharing among the donors was expected to vary with sequencing depth.

Trimming pared 0 bases from V and 1 base from J, leaving 10 bases between. Germline V lookup: CDR1 SGHRS, CDR2 YFSETQ. The CDR3 runs 15 residues. The gene calls are TRBV5-1 and TRBJ2-5, with TRBD1 as a possible D gene (5 bases). The receptor's source is a woman in her twenties or thirties in good health. The sequenced sample consisted of naive CD4+ T cells sorted from blood. Subset here: CD45RA+ positively selected. This CDR3 reads CASSLARQGQETQYF. CDR3 bases: TGCGCCAGCAGCTTGGCCCGGCAGGGCCAAGAGACCCAGTACTTC.